Sequencing of this T cell receptor beta chain was carried out in a study of blood T cells in healthy people across ages. This clonotype has more than one count but fewer than ten. Each sample gave at least 6.5 million isolated PBMCs. Together with a sample-barcoded 5' primer, a J-beta primer mix was included in a second PCR lasting about 7 to 11 cycles. Every individual sample yielded 2.5 million or more paired-end reads (each containing CDR3). TCRdb reanalysed the 5' RACE reads using MiXCR and keeps one entry per CDR3 protein. The sample includes fewer than 2,000,000 distinct CDR3 sequences, roughly two fifths of them seen just once. There are 13 residues in the CDR3. Unmatched junction bases numbered 2, after V lost 2 bases and J lost 4 bases. From germline, CDR1 is SQVTM and CDR2 ANQGSEA.

This TCR was sampled from a human donor in good health. The sample comprised blood. The chain is built from TRBV29-1 and TRBJ1-2, with TRBD1 matching 9 bases. The DNA of the CDR3 is TGCAGCGTTGAAACGACAGGGGGCTATGGCTACACCTTC. As protein: CSVETTGGYGYTF. The whole variable domain, filled in from reference TRBV29-1 and TRBJ1-2, reads SAVISQKPSRDICQRGTSLTIQCQVDSQVTMMFWYRQQPGQSLTLIATANQGSEATYESGFVIDKFPISRPNLTFSTLTVSNMSPEDSSIYLCSVETTGGYGYTFGSGTRLTVV.